This TCR beta chain was found in a study of siplizumab effects on memory and regulatory T cells (dated by TCRdb to the late 2010s). Broadly, across the study: The study examined how the anti-CD2 antibody siplizumab affects alloreactive T-cell subsets in allogeneic mixed lymphocyte reactions built from human PBMCs.

The germline V gene encodes CDR1 MGHRA and CDR2 YSYEKL. The CDR3 has 19 amino acids, counting the end cysteine and phenylalanine. Just CDR3 DNA is preserved here, 57 bases in frame from base 1. The V end gives up 0 bases and the J end 0 bases, leaving 7 bases in the junction not matched to a gene. This clone was counted a few times. Its antigen has not been determined. No much larger clonotype is one base removed from it; base qualities were not supplied. Sorted unstimulated T cells and proliferating T cells recovered from mixed lymphocyte reactions were subjected to TCRbeta CDR3 sequencing. Fresh whole blood from some eleven HLA-typed healthy donors was used to isolate PBMCs. Unstimulated CD4+ regulatory T cells were FACS-sorted to map the origin of alloreactive clones. The method was the immunoSEQ multiplex PCR assay. About 10^5 TCR templates per sample were assayed by the deep sequencing platform. Genomic DNA extracted from sorted T cells was used for TCRbeta CDR3 sequencing. As for how the authors treated the data: The R programming language was used for the clonal analysis of the TCRbeta CDR3 data. Alloreactive CD4+ and CD8+ clones were identified by comparing unstimulated samples to CFSE-low samples taken after the reaction. Regulatory or non-regulatory origin was assigned to alloreactive CD4+ clones by matching of sequences to sorted unstimulated Treg and non-Treg repertoires. TCRdb re-hosts the immuneACCESS table, in-frame sequences only. Its copies lack some clones; in the studies checked, an unresolved V gene accounts for under half of them, and the cause for the rest is not known. D and trimming come from the DNA, and the V and J calls and clone size come from that table. This sample gives over 100,000 clones in total; about 93% of them show up just once. About 0.62% of the sample goes to the ten largest clones.

What the research found in general, with its limitations: Unstimulated naive T cells appeared more diverse than memory T cells, and naive cells seemed to contribute substantially to the alloresponse. Among mappable alloreactive CD4+ clones, the Treg-derived fraction averaged approximately 69% with siplizumab versus 25% to 30% in control reactions. Because sequences below about 10^-5 frequency were poorly captured, only a minor fraction of alloreactive clones could be mapped to unstimulated subsets. Whether proliferating Tregs from siplizumab cultures were suppressive was not functionally confirmed. For roughly 75-96% of proliferating CD4+ or CD8+ clones, no naive or memory phenotype could be assigned. The cumulative frequency of alloreactive sequences that could be traced back to unstimulated CD4+ memory T cells was significantly reduced by siplizumab.

The chain is assembled from TRBV4-1 and TRBJ2-2; the central 10 bases match TRBD2. This clonotype was sampled from a human donor in good health. Sequenced: Tregs sorted from blood. The DNA is TGCGCCAGCAGCCAAGAGCAGCGGCTAGCGGGAGCGAACACCGGGGAGCTGTTTTTT. Its translation is CASSQEQRLAGANTGELFF.